This T cell receptor (beta chain) was observed in a study of CD8+ T cells in alopecia areata. General study points: Scalp and blood retained many expanded lesional clones during tofacitinib. Lesional scalp, notably in alopecia totalis/universalis, had clonality above that of normal scalp.

This clone was seen a single time. Its antigen is unknown. Once RNA had been extracted, it was reverse transcribed into cDNA to act as the sequencing template. Data came from immunoSEQ multiplex PCR; TCRdb stores just in-frame clones and leaves some out. This sample has 270,000 or so clones, with about three fifths found just once. Treatment of the sample: oral pan-JAK inhibitor, 5-10 mg twice daily. The TCR sequence derives from a human donor with alopecia areata. Sequencing was performed on CD4+ T cells sorted from blood, taken at week 24, from a patient treated with tofacitinib.

The CDR3 loop reads CASSPGGNYGYTF. The CDR3 DNA sequence: TGTGCCAGCAGCCCAGGGGGGAACTATGGCTACACCTTC. This chain uses TRBV28 with TRBJ1-2, with 7 bases lining up with TRBD1. The germline V gene encodes CDR1 MDHEN and CDR2 SYDVKM. This CDR3 has 13 residues. J lost 2 bases, V lost 6 bases, and 3 bases had no gene match.